The TCR beta chain under discussion was sequenced for a study of PD-1 blockade in classical Hodgkin lymphoma. Brentuximab vedotin exposure varied among the patients, all of whom had relapsed after autologous stem cell transplantation. The patients, who had relapsed/refractory classical Hodgkin lymphoma, achieved best responses of complete response, partial response or progressive disease. Measured with immunoSEQ multiplex PCR; TCRdb has only the in-frame clones, and not every one. The sample records 60,000 or so clones, 90% being singletons. The CDR3 runs to 14 residues. Trimming stripped 0 bases from V and 11 bases from J, with 14 bases between. Germline CDR1 is SGHDT and CDR2 is YYEEEE.

Sequenced material: peripheral blood mononuclear cells (PBMCs), taken at baseline. The chain joins TRBV5-6 to TRBJ1-4, with D unresolved. This TCR was recovered from a human donor with classical Hodgkin lymphoma. CDR3 DNA: TGTGCCAGCAGCTTGGAGTCAGCAGCATTTAAACTGTTTTTT. This codes for CASSLESAAFKLFF.